The entry that follows covers one TCR beta chain sequence. The table lists this clonotype with many counts. Its antigen remains unidentified. It has no much larger one-base neighbor in the sample; base qualities were not kept. The germline V gene specifies SNHLY as CDR1 and FYNNEI as CDR2. The CDR3 measures 18 amino acids from cysteine to phenylalanine. Of all the DNA, just the CDR3 is kept, 54 bases in frame from base 1. V lost 0 bases and J lost 8 bases, and the count of bases not matched to a germline gene is 13. This sample was taken from a study of CDR3 diversity in severe acne (dated by TCRdb to 2018 to 2020). The protocol used for the library was PCR. Data came from an Illumina HiSeq 2000. The public reads were run again by TCRdb, first through fastp at Q25 and then through MiXCR, and only productive beta chains were kept. Identical CDR3 protein sequences are pooled into one entry, listed with their most common genes and DNA. Here the sample has roughly 100,000 distinct CDR3 sequences; roughly half occur a single time. The biggest ten clones account for 9.5% to 15% of the sample.

Material: blood. This sequence was found in a male donor with acne. Recombination joined TRBV2 with TRBJ2-1, and 10 bases in between align with TRBD2. The sequence in DNA is TGTGCCAGCAGTGAAGCGCTTCTAGCGGGAGCCCCACGGGATGAGCAGTTCTTC. Its translation reads: CASSEALLAGAPRDEQFF.